This TCR beta chain was recovered during a study of T-cell memory formation after mild COVID-19. Germline V gene data show CDR1 as SGHTA and CDR2 as FQGTGA. The CDR3 consists of 13 residues. V was clipped by 4 bases and J by 6 bases, with 11 bases between them. TCRdb fed the 5' RACE reads into MiXCR, producing one record per CDR3 protein. The repertoire holds tens of thousands of distinct CDR3 sequences, with around 10% as singletons. This clonotype was recorded many times. The antigen remains undetermined. Study-level results: Mainly in CM and EM were contracting CD4+ clones; CD8+ were in EMRA. In second-wave clones peaking day 37, SARS-CoV-2 specificity remained unconfirmed. Cross-reactive memory appears to have joined, as suggested by some responding clones showing up in pre-infection memory.

Input material: PBMCs or a T cell subset sorted from them (not recorded which). This sequence joins TRBV7-3 and TRBJ2-3; no clear D gene. This sequence was found in a man younger than 35 who had mild COVID-19 (a few samples of this study predate the infection). Cell type and time point are not known. The CDR3 DNA follows: TGTGCCAGCAGCTACGTTGACTGGGATACGCAGTATTTT. This gives the protein CASSYVDWDTQYF.